Shown below are 18 T cell receptor beta chains from a single sample sequenced in a study of identical twins. TCRdb ran MiXCR on the 5' RACE reads and lists one entry per CDR3 protein. The table lists 700,000 or so distinct CDR3 sequences, more than 6.5% of them singletons. The data also belong to a second study, concerning yellow fever vaccine responses in identical twins.

Sequencing used PBMCs. All receptors derive from a woman aged 18-29 years in good health.

J is TRBJ2-5 and V is TRBV7-9; D ambiguous. The V gene lost 1 base and the J gene lost 3 bases, with 6 bases spanning the gap. The CDR3 is made up of 13 amino acids. CDR1 and CDR2 (germline): SEHNR, FQNEAQ (reference sequence). CDR3 in DNA: TGTGCCAGCAGCTTAGTAACAGAAGAGACCCAGTACTTC. As protein: CASSLVTEETQYF.

This clonotype was detected many times. The V and J genes are TRBV12-3 or TRBV12-4 and TRBJ2-7, with D unresolved. The CDR3 length is 12 residues. Trimming removed 5 bases from V and 9 bases from J, with 14 bases in between. CDR3 residues: CASSTGRTVQYF. The CDR3 DNA reads TGTGCCAGCAGTACGGGTCGTACGGTGCAGTACTTC.

J is TRBJ2-3 and V is TRBV5-1, with 11 bases aligning to TRBD2. V was pared by 4 bases and J by 3 bases, with 13 bases of the junction left unmatched. The germline V gene has CDR1 SGHRS and CDR2 YFSETQ. The CDR3 has 18 residues. The CDR3 is CASSLRSTSGTGTDTQYF. The CDR3, as DNA: TGCGCCAGCAGCCTCCGATCGACTAGCGGGACTGGGACAGATACGCAGTATTTT.

The J gene is TRBJ2-1, the V gene TRBV28, with 8 positions matching TRBD2. V dropped 11 bases and J dropped 3; count of bases not matched to a gene: 9. Germline V gene lookup returns CDR1 MDHEN and CDR2 SYDVKM. This CDR3 spans 14 amino acids. CDR3 in amino acids: CAGRAGGSYNEQFF. Here the CDR3 DNA reads TGTGCCGGTCGGGCGGGAGGAAGCTACAATGAGCAGTTCTTC.

This clonotype was recorded many times. The rearrangement links TRBV29-1 to TRBJ2-3; the D call may be TRBD1 or TRBD2 (5 bases each). Trimming removed 3 bases at V and 0 bases at J, with 13 bases between. CDR1 SQVTM and CDR2 ANQGSEA come from the germline V gene. The CDR3 covers 15 residues. The CDR3 is CSVDGDEGSTDTQYF. The CDR3 region has the DNA TGCAGCGTTGATGGGGACGAGGGTAGCACAGATACGCAGTATTTT.

There are many counts of this clonotype. The rearrangement joins TRBV24-1 to TRBJ2-1; D gene unclear. The germline gives CDR1 KGHDR, CDR2 SFDVKD. The V end lost 0 bases, the J end lost 7 bases, and 3 bases lay between the germline ends. The CDR3 covers 12 residues. The CDR3 nucleotides read TGTGCCACCAGTGATTTGATTAATGAGCAGTTCTTC. Encoded protein: CATSDLINEQFF.

This chain connects TRBV3-1 to TRBJ1-5, with D uncertain. V gave up 1 base and J gave up 7 bases, with 11 bases separating them. In germline, CDR1 is LGHDT, CDR2 YNNKEL (reference sequence). This CDR3 region has 14 residues. The CDR3 reads CASSQGKRNQPQHF. The DNA of the CDR3 is TGTGCCAGCAGCCAAGGGAAGAGAAACCAGCCCCAGCATTTT.

This clonotype has ten or more counts. The chain links TRBV7-9 to TRBJ2-7; D is undetermined. CDR1 is SEHNR, CDR2 FQNEAQ, per germline (reference sequence). This CDR3 has 12 amino acids. V lost 3 bases and J lost 2, with 5 bases in between. The CDR3 loop reads CASSLYTYEQYF. The CDR3 DNA reads TGTGCCAGCAGCTTGTATACCTACGAGCAGTACTTC.

This clonotype was picked up a small number of times. The rearrangement joins TRBV7-2 to TRBJ2-5; D is unresolved. Per germline, CDR1 SGHTA and CDR2 FQGNSA. V lost 5 bases, J lost 0 bases, and 10 bases lay in between. The length of the CDR3 is 14 residues. CDR3: CASSTRFYQETQYF. For the CDR3, the DNA is TGTGCCAGCAGCACACGATTTTACCAAGAGACCCAGTACTTC.

The genes are TRBV2 and TRBJ2-2, with D uncertain. Per the germline V gene, CDR1 is SNHLY and CDR2 is FYNNEI. The CDR3 sequence is 14 residues long. V was shortened by 7 bases and J by 2 bases, with 11 bases between the two germline ends. CDR3 protein: CASNQELNTGELFF. The DNA for the CDR3 is TGTGCCAGCAATCAGGAGTTAAACACCGGGGAGCTGTTTTTT.

The chain combines TRBV10-3 with TRBJ2-1; 9 positions agree with TRBD2. V shed 6 bases, J shed 7 bases, and the junction held 4 bases outside the gene matches. Germline V lookup: CDR1 ENHRY, CDR2 SYGVKD. The CDR3 consists of 13 residues. CDR3 sequence: CAISLAGGNEQFF. DNA of the CDR3: TGTGCCATCAGCTTGGCGGGGGGGAATGAGCAGTTCTTC.

The chain links TRBV15 to TRBJ2-2, with D unresolved. CDR3 length: 13 residues. Per the germline V gene, CDR1 is LNHNV and CDR2 is YYDKDF (reference sequence). Deletions cut 0 bases from V and 9 bases from J, with 8 bases between. CDR3 sequence (DNA): TGTGCCACCAGCAGAGATTCTTACCGGGAGCTGTTTTTT. It specifies CATSRDSYRELFF.

This clonotype turned up a few times. The rearrangement uses TRBV5-1 and TRBJ2-5; D is perhaps TRBD1 (6 bases). The ends were cut back, 3 bases at V and 3 bases at J, with 12 bases in the middle. Germline loops: CDR1 SGHRS, CDR2 YFSETQ. CDR3 length: 14 residues. As DNA, the CDR3 is TGCGCCAGCAGCTCAGGAGGACAGAAAGAGACCCAGTACTTC. This gives the protein CASSSGGQKETQYF. The whole variable domain, filled in from reference TRBV5-1 and TRBJ2-5, reads KAGVTQTPRYLIKTRGQQVTLSCSPISGHRSVSWYQQTPGQGLQFLFEYFSETQRNKGNFPGRFSGRQFSNSRSEMNVSTLELGDSALYLCASSSGGQKETQYFGPGTRLLVL.

This clonotype occurred many times. The chain carries TRBV7-2 and TRBJ2-1; 7 bases agree with TRBD2. Trimming cost V 2 bases and J 1 base; bases outside gene matches: 2. The germline V gene encodes CDR1 SGHTA and CDR2 FQGNSA. This CDR3 is built from 15 residues. CDR3 DNA sequence: TGTGCCAGCAGCTTATTCGGGGGGTCCTACAATGAGCAGTTCTTC. Translation gives CASSLFGGSYNEQFF. Using reference TRBV7-2 and TRBJ2-1 for the parts outside the CDR3, the full variable domain is GAGVSQSPSNKVTEKGKDVELRCDPISGHTALYWYRQSLGQGLEFLIYFQGNSAPDKSGLPSDRFSAERTGGSVSTLTIQRTQQEDSAVYLCASSLFGGSYNEQFFGPGTRLTVL.

The chain uses TRBV13 and TRBJ2-7, with TRBD2 matching over 11 bases. V lost 5 bases, J lost 1 base, and 19 bases stayed unmatched. Germline V lookup: CDR1 PRHDT, CDR2 FYEKMQ (reference sequence). CDR3 size: 20 residues. The CDR3 reads CASSQFLAGGTSGGSYEQYF. The DNA for the CDR3 is TGTGCCAGCAGCCAGTTCCTTGCCGGGGGAACTAGCGGGGGTTCCTACGAGCAGTACTTC. Looking up the rest from reference TRBV13 and TRBJ2-7 gives the full variable domain: AAGVIQSPRHLIKEKRETATLKCYPIPRHDTVYWYQQGPGQDPQFLISFYEKMQSDKGSIPDRFSAQQFSDYHSELNMSSLELGDSALYFCASSQFLAGGTSGGSYEQYFGPGTRLTVT.

The chain has TRBV9 and TRBJ2-3; D gene ambiguous. Trimming shortened V by 0 bases and J by 8 bases, and 10 bases separated the two germline ends. Germline loops: CDR1 SGDLS, CDR2 YYNGEE. CDR3 size: 13 residues. The CDR3 here is CASSVVQFGTQYF. Here the CDR3 DNA reads TGTGCCAGCAGCGTAGTCCAGTTTGGTACGCAGTATTTT.

The chain uses TRBV29-1 and TRBJ1-2, with 9 bases fitting TRBD1. Unmatched junction bases numbered 5, after V lost 5 bases and J lost 4 bases. Germline V gene lookup returns CDR1 SQVTM and CDR2 ANQGSEA. The CDR3 covers 13 residues. CDR3 DNA sequence: TGCAGCGTTATAGGACAGGGGACCTATGGCTACACCTTC. Its translation is CSVIGQGTYGYTF.

Ten or more counts support this clonotype. This chain links TRBV29-1 with TRBJ2-3; TRBD1 aligns across 9 bases. Germline V lookup: CDR1 SQVTM, CDR2 ANQGSEA. CDR3 length: 16 amino acids. Trimming at V came to 2 bases and at J to 5 bases, leaving 11 bases not matched to a gene. The CDR3 DNA reads as TGCAGCGTTGAATTTCCCACAGGGGGCGATATAGATACGCAGTATTTT. Amino acid sequence: CSVEFPTGGDIDTQYF.